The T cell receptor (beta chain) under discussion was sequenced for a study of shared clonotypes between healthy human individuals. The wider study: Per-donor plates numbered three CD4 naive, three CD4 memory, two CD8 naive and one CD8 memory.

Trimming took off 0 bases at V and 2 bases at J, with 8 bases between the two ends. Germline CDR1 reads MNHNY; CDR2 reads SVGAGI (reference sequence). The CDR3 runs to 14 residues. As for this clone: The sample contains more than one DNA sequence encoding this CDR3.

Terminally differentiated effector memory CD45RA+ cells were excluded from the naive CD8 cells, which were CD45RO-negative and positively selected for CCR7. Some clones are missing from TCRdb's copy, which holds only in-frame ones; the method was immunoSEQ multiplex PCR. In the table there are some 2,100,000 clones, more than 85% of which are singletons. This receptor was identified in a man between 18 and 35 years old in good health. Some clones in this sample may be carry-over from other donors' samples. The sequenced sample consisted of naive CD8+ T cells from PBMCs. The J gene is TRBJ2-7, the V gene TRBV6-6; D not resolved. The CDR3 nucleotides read TGTGCCAGCAGTTACTCATCAGGAACCTACGAGCAGTACTTC. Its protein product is CASSYSSGTYEQYF.